Listed here is a single T cell receptor beta chain. The sample holds one count of this clonotype. Its recognized antigen is unknown. Base qualities are not provided; no much larger clone lies one nucleotide away. Support from one read is weak. This sample was taken from a study of T cell repertoires in cytomegalovirus infection (dated by TCRdb to the late 2010s). Some background on the complete study: Peptide stimulations targeted recently identified HLA-C-restricted CMV epitopes, whose presentation resists viral immunomodulation, together with well-studied HLA-B-restricted epitopes. Donor HLA type was relevant to the analysis, as public TCR beta signatures indicated carriage of CMV infection together with the matching HLA type. What the work shows at the level of the full study, not this receptor alone: In both this cohort and an independent roughly 350-donor cohort, the cumulative frequency of public TCR beta family members distinguished carriers of CMV infection plus the relevant HLA type. The ex vivo response was dominated by HLA-C-restricted CMV-specific TCR beta clonotypes, which also provided the single most frequent clonotype in two of eight donors.

Reads for this sample came from an Illumina HiSeq 1500. TCRdb applied fastp at Q25 and MiXCR to the public reads, then kept only in-frame beta chains. CDR3 protein duplicates are merged, each entry listing the most common genes and DNA. For this sample the table gives roughly 700,000 distinct CDR3 sequences, of which around a third were detected only once. The biggest ten clones account for roughly 20% of the sample. V and J are truncated by 3 bases and 5 bases respectively, leaving an intervening sequence of 14 bases. From the cysteine through the phenylalanine, the CDR3 covers 14 amino acids. The sequence is cut down to CDR3 DNA, 42 bases in frame from base 1. Based on the germline V gene (reference sequence), the CDR1 and CDR2 sequences are DFQATT and SNEGSKA. The treatment or condition label, read with the paper, signifies: in vitro stimulation with specific CMV peptide epitopes to enrich CMV-specific T cells.

The TCR comes from a human donor in good health (CMV status not recorded). Some clones in this sample may be carry-over from other donors' samples. The specimen comprised cultured PBMCs, sampled from culture after CMV antigen stimulation. The sequence links TRBV20-1 to TRBJ1-3, and perhaps TRBD1 as D gene, on 6 matching bases. Here is the DNA: TGCAGTGCTAGGACACAGGGAGATAGAAACACCATATATTTT. Its coded protein is CSARTQGDRNTIYF.